This T cell receptor beta chain was sequenced during a study of cytomegalovirus exposure and HLA in healthy donors. Produced via immunoSEQ multiplex PCR; TCRdb's table is partial and in-frame only. The sample comprises around 66,000 clones, around 97% of which are singletons, and around 1.5% rests with the top ten. Whole-study findings and limits: Most TCR sequences proved rare, with some public TCRs found in many donors.

Note on this clone: Its antigen is undetermined.

The V end lost 0 bases, the J end lost 8 bases, and 14 bases lay between the germline ends. This CDR3 contains 15 residues. Germline CDR1 is MNHEY and CDR2 is SVGAGI. It was the roughly 110-subject validation cohort, separate from the approximately 620-subject first cohort, to which the donors belonged. The sample was PBMCs. This sequence joins TRBV6-5 and TRBJ1-3; tentative D call: TRBD1 (5 bases). This clonotype was sampled from a young woman in good health and CMV-seropositive. The CDR3 is CASSYSGGRGDTIYF. The DNA for the CDR3 is TGTGCCAGCAGTTACTCGGGGGGGAGAGGGGACACCATATATTTT.